Detailed here is one T cell receptor (beta chain). Its cognate antigen is unknown. This entry belongs to a study of cytomegalovirus exposure and HLA in healthy donors. Regarding the study as a whole: For TCR beta chains, V- and J-gene trimming was later linked to a missense DCLRE1C variant. Presence/absence analyses supposed approximately even sequencing depth among donors. It has been reported that TCR beta sequences accurately predicted the HLA-A and HLA-B alleles of most subjects.

CDR3 length: 13 amino acids. V dropped 4 bases and J dropped 9 bases, with 15 bases sitting between them. Germline V gene data show CDR1 as SGHDN and CDR2 as FVKESK. Both 60 Vbeta primers and 13 Jbeta primers went into the PCR. TCRdb keeps only in-frame clones here, not all; method: immunoSEQ multiplex PCR. The sample includes around 160,000 clones, about 75% of them seen just once. This receptor was taken from a man younger than 30 in good health and CMV-seropositive. This chain uses TRBV14 with TRBJ1-2, with a tentative D call TRBD1 (5 bases). The sequenced sample consisted of PBMCs. The CDR3 region has the DNA TGTGCCAGCAGCCCTAAAGTTTTGGGGCGCTACACCTTC. Translation gives CASSPKVLGRYTF.